Below, 11 T cell receptor beta chains from the same sample are listed, as sequenced in a study of Ad26.COV2.S vaccination and SARS-CoV-2 variants. Data came from immunoSEQ multiplex PCR; TCRdb stores just in-frame clones and leaves some out. The top ten clones hold approximately 1.5% of a sample with fewer than 900,000 clones, roughly 90% of them seen once. Stated treatment: over 15 received Ad26.COV2.S at low or high dose, single or two shots; about 5 received placebo; per-sample allocation not given. Sampling took place 63 days after the first vaccine or placebo injection. The source material was peripheral blood, sampled in a trial of Ad26.COV2.S vaccine versus placebo. These receptors were obtained from a person aged 18 to 65 who received the Ad26.COV2.S COVID-19 vaccine or a placebo.

This clone has just one count. This CDR3 reads CASRTVGDQPQHF. The CDR3 DNA reads TGCGCCAGCAGGACCGTAGGGGATCAGCCCCAGCATTTT. V is TRBV10-1 and J is TRBJ1-5; tentative D call: TRBD1 (5 bases). Per germline, CDR1 WNHNN and CDR2 SYGVQD (reference sequence). The CDR3 runs to 13 residues. V was pared by 6 bases and J by 5 bases, with 11 bases between.

This clone appeared a single time. The chain joins TRBV2 to TRBJ1-1, with 7 positions matching TRBD1. The CDR3 length is 15 residues. With 5 bases clipped from V and 1 base from J, the junction kept 7 bases outside the gene matches. CDR1 SNHLY and CDR2 FYNNEI come from the germline V gene. The CDR3 sequence is CASSRDSWTNTEAFF. The CDR3 DNA follows: TGTGCCAGCAGTAGGGACAGCTGGACGAACACTGAAGCTTTCTTT.

The DNA of the CDR3 is TGCGCCAGCAGCTTGAGTAGCGGGAGTTCGAACATTCAGTACTTC. Translation: CASSLSSGSSNIQYF. The V gene is TRBV5-1, the J gene TRBJ2-4; the match to TRBD2 covers 9 bases. The CDR3 has 15 residues. Per the germline V gene, CDR1 is SGHRS and CDR2 is YFSETQ. V was clipped by 1 base and J by 7 bases; unmatched bases: 6. Looking up the rest from reference TRBV5-1 and TRBJ2-4 gives the full variable domain: KAGVTQTPRYLIKTRGQQVTLSCSPISGHRSVSWYQQTPGQGLQFLFEYFSETQRNKGNFPGRFSGRQFSNSRSEMNVSTLELGDSALYLCASSLSSGSSNIQYFGAGTRLSVL.

The chain uses TRBV7-8 and TRBJ2-3, with TRBD1 matching over 7 bases. V was pared by 5 bases and J by 2 bases, with 16 bases of the junction left unmatched. Per germline, CDR1 SGHVS and CDR2 FQNEAQ. The CDR3 runs to 18 residues. CDR3 bases: TGTGCCAGCAGCGTTCAGGGTGCCTACAGGGGTCCCACAGATACGCAGTATTTT. Encoded protein: CASSVQGAYRGPTDTQYF.

The chain recombines TRBV19 with TRBJ1-5; D gene ambiguous. Germline assignment: CDR1 LNHDA and CDR2 SQIVND (reference sequence). Trimming pared 3 bases from V and 3 bases from J, leaving 9 bases between. The CDR3 length is 14 residues. This chain's CDR3 is CASSMRTYNQPQHF. The CDR3 DNA is TGTGCCAGTAGTATGAGGACCTACAATCAGCCCCAGCATTTT. Full variable domain (outside the CDR3, taken from reference TRBV19 and TRBJ1-5): DGGITQSPKYLFRKEGQNVTLSCEQNLNHDAMYWYRQDPGQGLRLIYYSQIVNDFQKGDIAEGYSVSREKKESFPLTVTSAQKNPTAFYLCASSMRTYNQPQHFGDGTRLSIL.

The J gene is TRBJ1-5, the V gene TRBV19; perhaps TRBD1 as D (5 bases). The CDR3 loop spans 15 amino acids. CDR1 LNHDA and CDR2 SQIVND come from the germline V gene (reference sequence). The ends were cut back, 5 bases at V and 3 bases at J, with 14 bases in the middle. Written as DNA, the CDR3 is TGTGCCAGTAGTCCGGGGGGAGGGGCCAATCAGCCCCAGCATTTT. Protein sequence: CASSPGGGANQPQHF.

The chain has TRBV27 and TRBJ1-2, with D tentatively TRBD1 (6 bases). V gave up 5 bases and J gave up 5 bases, with 21 bases separating them. The germline V gene encodes CDR1 MNHEY and CDR2 SMNVEV (reference sequence). The CDR3 extends over 16 amino acids. CDR3 residues: CASSPQGMGGAYGYTF. CDR3 sequence (DNA): TGTGCCAGCAGTCCCCAGGGGATGGGAGGGGCATATGGCTACACCTTC.

The genes are TRBV6-1 and TRBJ1-5; D not certain. CDR3 length: 16 residues. Germline values: CDR1 MNHNS, CDR2 SASEGT. Trimming took 1 base from V and 1 from J, leaving 11 bases between them. CDR3 sequence (DNA): TGTGCCAGCAGTGAAGTAGTGGGATTGAGCAATCAGCCCCAGCATTTT. Amino acids: CASSEVVGLSNQPQHF.

This chain links TRBV28 with TRBJ1-5; no clear D gene. Between the trimmed V and J ends, which lost 3 bases and 7 bases, there was a span of 10 bases. Germline CDR1 MDHEN, CDR2 SYDVKM. This CDR3 region has 13 residues. The CDR3 is CASSFQVYQPQHF. CDR3 DNA sequence: TGTGCCAGCAGTTTTCAGGTCTACCAGCCCCAGCATTTT.

The chain couples TRBV5-3 to TRBJ1-5; D is unclear. TRBV5-3 is given ORF status, its function remaining uncertain. The CDR3 loop spans 16 amino acids. Trimming left V 1 base short and J 0 bases short, with 11 bases between. The CDR3 DNA reads TGTGCCAGAAGCTTGTGGGTTACTTATAGCAATCAGCCCCAGCATTTT. It specifies CARSLWVTYSNQPQHF.

V usage is TRBV2 and J usage is TRBJ2-2; D gene ambiguous. Trimming pared 2 bases from V and 9 bases from J, leaving 4 bases between. The CDR3 has 11 residues. Germline values: CDR1 SNHLY, CDR2 FYNNEI. The chain's CDR3 is CASSETRELFF. The DNA of the CDR3 is TGTGCCAGCAGTGAAACCAGGGAGCTGTTTTTT. Drawing the rest from reference TRBV2 and TRBJ2-2, the complete variable domain is EPEVTQTPSHQVTQMGQEVILRCVPISNHLYFYWYRQILGQKVEFLVSFYNNEISEKSEIFDDQFSVERPDGSNFTLKIRSTKLEDSAMYFCASSETRELFFGEGSRLTVL.